This T cell receptor beta chain derives from a study of T cell responses to AZD1222 COVID-19 vaccine. Comments on this clone: What it binds is not known.

Per germline, CDR1 SGHRS and CDR2 YFSETQ. V dropped 0 bases and J dropped 4; count of bases not matched to a gene: 6. This CDR3 is built from 17 residues. Sequenced by immunoSEQ multiplex PCR; TCRdb stores in-frame clones only, minus some. The data hold 140,000 or so clones, with 85% to 90% observed a single time. Study-wide results and limits: White British donors predominated, females outnumbered males, and clonal diversity was possibly underestimated.

The starting material was peripheral blood, obtained 28 days after the second AZD1222 dose. The rearrangement joins TRBV5-1 to TRBJ2-2; TRBD2 aligns across 10 bases. The receptor comes from an adult who received the AZD1222 COVID-19 vaccine. DNA of the CDR3: TGCGCCAGCAGCTTGGCCGCTAGCGGGAGCGCCACCGGGGAGCTGTTTTTT. It is translated as CASSLAASGSATGELFF. The full variable domain, with the rest looked up from reference TRBV5-1 and TRBJ2-2, is KAGVTQTPRYLIKTRGQQVTLSCSPISGHRSVSWYQQTPGQGLQFLFEYFSETQRNKGNFPGRFSGRQFSNSRSEMNVSTLELGDSALYLCASSLAASGSATGELFFGEGSRLTVL.